This T cell receptor (beta chain) was recorded in a study of cytomegalovirus exposure and HLA in healthy donors. In the case of this clone: Its matching antigen is unknown.

Libraries were prepared by immunoSEQ multiplex PCR; TCRdb keeps only in-frame clonotypes and omits some of them. The table lists about 110,000 clones, roughly 84% of them singletons. Trimming shortened V by 6 bases and J by 8 bases, and 14 bases separated the two germline ends. The CDR3 consists of 13 residues. The germline CDR1 and CDR2 sequences are MRHNA and SNTAGT. Study-level findings and limits: Cytomegalovirus-associated TCR beta chains were listed, numbering 150 to 200. Rarity held for most TCR sequences, but there were some public TCRs that occurred in many donors. In vitro checks showed that a few CMV-associated chains really do target CMV antigens.

The sequence came from a woman aged 18-30 years in good health and CMV-seronegative. The sample comprised PBMCs. The chain combines TRBV6-4 with TRBJ1-5; maybe TRBD1 (6 bases). The CDR3 spells CASRDGQPKPQHF. Written as DNA, the CDR3 is TGTGCCAGCAGGGACGGACAGCCGAAGCCCCAGCATTTT.